Sequencing of this T cell receptor (beta chain) was carried out in a study of T cell responses to AZD1222 COVID-19 vaccine. CDR1 and CDR2 (germline): MNHEY, SMNVEV (reference sequence). This CDR3 contains 16 residues. V lost 5 bases to trimming and J lost 0 bases, with 14 bases between them. Measured with immunoSEQ multiplex PCR; TCRdb has only the in-frame clones, and not every one. Here the sample spans about 270,000 clones, around 92% being singletons. This TCR derives from an adult who received the AZD1222 COVID-19 vaccine. This chain connects TRBV27 to TRBJ2-1; weak D call: TRBD2 (5 bases). Material: peripheral blood, obtained 28 days after the second AZD1222 dose. The CDR3 bases are TGTGCCAGCAGTGATAGTAGCGCTAGCTCCTACAATGAGCAGTTCTTC. It yields the protein CASSDSSASSYNEQFF.